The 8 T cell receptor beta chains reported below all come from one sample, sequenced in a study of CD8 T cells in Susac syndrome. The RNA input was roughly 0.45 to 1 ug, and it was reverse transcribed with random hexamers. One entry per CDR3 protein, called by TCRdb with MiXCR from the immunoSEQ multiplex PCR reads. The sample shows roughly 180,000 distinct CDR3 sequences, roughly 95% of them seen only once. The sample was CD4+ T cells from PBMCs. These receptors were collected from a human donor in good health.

CDR3 sequence: CSVSVISTDTQYF. In DNA form, the CDR3 reads TGCAGCGTTAGCGTGATAAGCACAGATACGCAGTATTTT. The V and J genes are TRBV29-1 and TRBJ2-3; D unclear. Germline loops: CDR1 SQVTM, CDR2 ANQGSEA. CDR3 length equals 13 residues. V was shortened by 5 bases and J by 0 bases, with 9 bases between the two germline ends.

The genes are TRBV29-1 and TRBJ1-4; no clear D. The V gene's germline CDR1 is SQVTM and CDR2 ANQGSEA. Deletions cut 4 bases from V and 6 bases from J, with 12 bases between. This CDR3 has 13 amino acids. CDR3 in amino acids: CSVAVSGDEKLFF. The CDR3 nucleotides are TGCAGCGTTGCGGTATCTGGGGATGAAAAACTGTTTTTT.

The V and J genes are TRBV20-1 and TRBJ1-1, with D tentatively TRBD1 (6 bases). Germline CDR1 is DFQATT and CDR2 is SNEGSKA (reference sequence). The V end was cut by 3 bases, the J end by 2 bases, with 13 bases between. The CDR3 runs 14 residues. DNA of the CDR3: TGCAGTGCTAGCGGACAGTTAAAAAACACTGAAGCTTTCTTT. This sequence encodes CSASGQLKNTEAFF.

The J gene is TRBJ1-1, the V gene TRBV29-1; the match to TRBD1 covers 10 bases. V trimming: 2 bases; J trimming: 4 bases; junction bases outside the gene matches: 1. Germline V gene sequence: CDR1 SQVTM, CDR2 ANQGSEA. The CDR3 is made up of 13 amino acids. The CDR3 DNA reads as TGCAGCGTTGAATGGACAGGGGGCACTGAAGCTTTCTTT. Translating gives CSVEWTGGTEAFF.

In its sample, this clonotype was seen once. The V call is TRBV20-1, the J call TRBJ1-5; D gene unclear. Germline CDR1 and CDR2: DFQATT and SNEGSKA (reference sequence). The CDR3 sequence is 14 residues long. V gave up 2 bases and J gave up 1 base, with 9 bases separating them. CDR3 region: CSARHPGSNQPQHF. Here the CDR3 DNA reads TGCAGTGCTAGACATCCGGGAAGCAATCAGCCCCAGCATTTT.

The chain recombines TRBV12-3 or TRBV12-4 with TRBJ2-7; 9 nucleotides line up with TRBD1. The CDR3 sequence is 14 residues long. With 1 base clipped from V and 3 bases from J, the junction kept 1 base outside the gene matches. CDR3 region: CASSLVTGGYEQYF. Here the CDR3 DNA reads TGTGCCAGCAGTTTAGTGACAGGGGGCTACGAGCAGTACTTC.

CDR3 in amino acids: CASTTGFGKQYF. CDR3 nucleotides: TGTGCCAGCACCACAGGGTTCGGAAAGCAGTACTTC. This sequence joins TRBV27 and TRBJ2-7; TRBD1 might be the D (6 bases). The CDR3 is made up of 12 amino acids. The V end lost 7 bases, the J end lost 8 bases, and 15 bases lay between the germline ends. Germline values: CDR1 MNHEY, CDR2 SMNVEV (reference sequence).

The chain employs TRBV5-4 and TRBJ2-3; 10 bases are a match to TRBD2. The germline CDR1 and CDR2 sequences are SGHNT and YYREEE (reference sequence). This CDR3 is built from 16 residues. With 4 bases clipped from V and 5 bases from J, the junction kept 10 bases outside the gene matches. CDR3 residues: CASSRPSGSARDTQYF. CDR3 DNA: TGTGCCAGCAGCAGACCTAGCGGGAGTGCCCGAGATACGCAGTATTTT.